The present TCR beta chain was sequenced within a study of cytomegalovirus exposure and HLA in healthy donors (dated by TCRdb to 2015 to 2018). Regarding the complete study: An earlier analysis of some 500 of the donors reported approximately 290 Gb of sequence data and 120 million or so unique TCR beta sequences from about 179 million T cells. Among 350 to 400 genotyped donors of the cohort, an average of about 240,000 unique TCR beta nucleotide sequences were sequenced per donor, about a sixth of them non-productive. All discovery cohort repertoires had been generated using a single sequencing platform. Of the roughly 400 genotyped donors, approximately 83% fell in the genetic ancestry cluster associated with self-reported Caucasian donors. Roughly 5 DR-DQ haplotypes were handled as single units for association and clustering because linkage in the cohort was strong. The later analysis used no new phenotypic data to find candidate immune exposures, relying instead on TCR beta sequences and their occurrence across donors. To study patterns of TCR occurrence, a later analysis re-analyzed previously published TCR beta repertoires from several hundred donors and added high-resolution HLA genotyping. To predict cytomegalovirus infection status, the study brought together high-throughput TCR immunosequencing, statistical association of individual TCRs with disease status, and machine learning. The number of donors typed differed by locus, with about 629-630 for A, B, C, DRB1 and DQB1, approximately 500 for DQA1, approximately 570 for DPA1, and approximately 470 for DPB1. A later genetic analysis used genome-wide SNP genotypes for about three fifths of the 666 donors, treating that subset as a discovery cohort. An earlier analysis of roughly 580 of the donors used high-throughput TCR beta sequencing to judge whether each TCR beta V gene segment behaved as functional or pseudogenic. About 330 gigabases of sequencing data and approximately 92 million unique TCR sequences made up an early release that covered roughly 670 HLA-typed donors. Along with the approximately 700-subject first cohort, a separate validation cohort of over a hundred different subjects was used. Donor age, sex, ethnicity and CMV serostatus were compiled together with the repertoire data. HLA typing included class I and class II loci at four-digit resolution. The T cell repertoires of about 700 subjects were profiled by immunosequencing and related to cytomegalovirus serostatus. The aim of the study was to test whether cataloging public T cell receptors could identify signatures of past pathogen exposure. General conclusions and limits of the study: Across donors, most TCR sequences were observed very rarely, whereas some public TCRs were present in many individuals. A later genetic analysis reported fewer N-insertions in productive TCRs among donors in an Asian-associated ancestry cluster than the roughly 720-donor mean. A later analysis found that TCR association rates varied across HLA loci, with DRB1 alleles showing the most associated TCRs and HLA-C alleles the fewest. A later analysis associated 15,000 to 20,000 TCR beta sequences with specific HLA alleles at a false discovery rate of 0.05. The authors suggested that the approach could potentially be extended to other disease states and immunological phenotypes. The 87-base-pair reads could not distinguish some IMGT-functional V segments, including TRBV6-2 and TRBV6-3, so those segments were excluded. Because counts were too low, about 15 rarely observed V segments, including chromosome 9 orphons, were left out of the earlier analysis of approximately 580 of the donors. Because some donors lacked HLA typing at each locus, the association tests relied only on the typed subset. The study listed 150 to 200 TCR beta chains as associated with cytomegalovirus. A group of highly shared sequence variants was considered likely to be a technical artifact of the sequencing pipeline. A further reported finding was that TCR beta sequences accurately predicted the HLA-A and HLA-B alleles for most subjects in the first cohort. The only immune exposure information available for the cohort was CMV serostatus. Most CMV-associated TCR beta chains appeared to be HLA-restricted in a later analysis, and the HLA associations seemed to be driven largely by CMV exposure. In both the original and validation cohorts, the classifier was reported to diagnose cytomegalovirus status with high specificity and sensitivity. Several of the top co-occurrence clusters appeared to be linked to parvovirus B19, influenza, CMV and Epstein-Barr virus, according to a later analysis. Presence/absence analyses assumed roughly uniform sequencing depth across donors, an assumption that may not hold. A later analysis found that HLA-associated TCR beta chains were more clonally expanded and had lower generation probabilities than equally common non-associated chains. Correlated functional status among segregating V segments might be attributable to linkage disequilibrium, but an unknown experimental factor could not be ruled out. A few of the identified cytomegalovirus-associated TCR beta chains were confirmed in vitro to be specific for cytomegalovirus antigens. In this cohort, only TCR beta chains were sequenced, and detectable features were limited by the absence of alpha or paired-chain data. Broadly in line with IMGT annotations, most TCR beta V segments showed up in productive rearrangements about 87% or about 30% of the time in an earlier analysis of about 500 of the donors. When HLA alleles, especially DR and DQ, strongly co-occurred, attributing TCR associations to individual alleles was difficult. In a later genetic analysis, a missense DCLRE1C variant was associated with V-gene and J-gene trimming of TCR beta chains, and the association was replicated in an independent cohort.

Via the germline V gene, CDR1 is SGHVS and CDR2 FQNEAQ. The CDR3 has 14 amino acids, counting the end cysteine and phenylalanine. Of the read, only the CDR3 DNA is kept; its 42 bases are in frame from base 1. V is cut by 1 base and J by 7 bases, and the space between the germline ends is 13 bases. Of note for this clone: There is no known antigen for this receptor. No much larger clone exists at a distance of one base, and base qualities are not known.

In total, 500 to 700 healthy bone marrow donors made up the cohort. At the time of sampling, every cohort member was nominally healthy, though immune exposures that went unrecorded were likely present. The donor tested CMV seronegative, placing the donor among the 300 to 400 seronegative members of the cohort. A peripheral blood sample was provided by each donor, and peripheral blood mononuclear cells were used for TCR beta sequencing. Genomic DNA was extracted from the blood cell samples with the Qiagen DNeasy Blood Extraction Kit. The receptor library was made with the immunoSEQ multiplex PCR assay. A mixture of 60 forward primers for TCR Vbeta segments and 13 reverse primers for TCR Jbeta segments was used in the multiplex PCR. A multiplex PCR assay on genomic DNA amplified the CDR3 region of rearranged TCR beta genes. Amplified TCR beta libraries were sequenced as 87-base-pair reads on the Illumina HiSeq System. Per the authors' processing: Across the 670 or so repertoires, a later analysis counted 75 million to 90 million unique TCR beta chains, about 10 million of which were shared by at least two donors. A nearest-neighbor algorithm error-corrected the raw reads and collapsed the reads into unique sequences, merging closely related sequences to remove PCR and sequencing errors. V, D and J gene segments were assigned by aligning CDR3 sequences to IMGT reference sequences. For a sequence to be retained, at least a six-nucleotide match to both a V gene segment and a J gene segment was required. Rearrangements were classified as productive when the CDR3 lacked stop codons and remained in frame with V and J, and all other rearrangements were classified as non-productive. Following IMGT convention, CDR3 was defined as the stretch from the second conserved V-encoded cysteine up to the conserved J-encoded phenylalanine. Sequences without an unambiguous match to a single V gene segment were excluded from the earlier analysis of over 500 of the donors. In an earlier analysis of roughly 500 of the donors, V segments were called functional above 56.7% productive rearrangements and were called segregating when the between-donor standard deviation exceeded 5%. A statistical classification framework was built to diagnose cytomegalovirus status from the catalog of TCR beta chain sequences. V and J gene assignment, in a later analysis, came from comparing TCR nucleotide sequences with IMGT/GENE-DB human TR gene sequences. In a later analysis, CDR3 sequences and most-parsimonious VDJ recombination scenarios were assigned using the TCRdist pipeline. In a later analysis, each TCR beta chain was defined by its CDR3 amino acid sequence together with its V-gene family, and reads without a unique V-gene family were excluded. To address suspected cross-contamination and a sequencing artifact, a later analysis removed some 620 highly shared, low-generation-probability nucleotide sequences. A later analysis calculated a clonal expansion index for each public chain from normalized within-repertoire ranks of inferred template counts. Generation probabilities in a later analysis came from a VDJ recombination model fitted to out-of-frame rearrangements, and those results were checked against IGoR. Hypergeometric tests were used in a later analysis to score TCR-TCR, TCR-HLA and TCR-CMV co-occurrence, with a repertoire-size bias correction applied to the TCR pairs. A later analysis estimated false discovery rates by permuting HLA or CMV assignments 20 times. In a later analysis, co-occurring TCRs were grouped using DBSCAN, with TCRdist sequence similarity added in when clustering inside HLA-allele-positive subsets. Co-occurrence clustering excluded repertoires with fewer than 30,000 or more than 120,000 public chains, plus five with anomalous nucleotide sharing. Here the immuneACCESS table is served through TCRdb, limited to in-frame sequences with V and J called. Missing clones are a known gap in these copies; in checked studies unresolved V genes cover under half, and the rest lacks a known reason. D and trimming were read from the DNA, whereas the V and J calls and clone size are those reported in that table. Recorded for this sample are under 70,000 clones; around 80% of them occurred a single time. The leading ten clones occupy about 3% of the sample.

Sequencing was done on a sample of PBMCs. The chain uses TRBV7-8 and TRBJ1-1; tentative D gene TRBD1, with 5 bases matching. The sequence derives from a man in his fifties in good health and CMV-seronegative. DNA sequence: TGTGCCAGCAGCTTAGGGGGCCGCAGGCGTGAAGCTTTCTTT. This yields the protein CASSLGGRRREAFF.